This T cell receptor (beta chain) was sequenced in a study of radiotherapy plus CTLA-4 blockade in lung cancer (dated by TCRdb to between 2017 and 2018). For context, the study as a whole: Objective responses occurred in about 19% of enrolled patients, and about 33% achieved disease control.

What the work shows at the level of the full study, not this receptor alone: Increased serum interferon-beta after radiation, together with early dynamic changes in blood T cell clones, were reported to be the strongest predictors of response. After treatment with radiotherapy and ipilimumab, TCR clones that originated in tumors expanded in peripheral blood.

Focal radiation therapy combined with CTLA-4 blockade (ipilimumab) was tested in patients with chemo-refractory metastatic non-small-cell lung cancer. A note on this clone: It lacks a known antigen. Per-base quality was not reported, and no clone a single base away is much larger than it.

Preparation of the library involved the immunoSEQ multiplex PCR assay. TCRdb mirrors the immuneACCESS table, restricted to in-frame sequences. Some clones are absent from its copies; in checked studies, under half trace to an unresolved V gene, and the reason for the others is unknown. This sample comprises about 110,000 clones, around 85% of them detected only once. The top ten hold 2% to 2.5% of the sample. The CDR3 spans 17 residues, from the cysteine through the phenylalanine. Only CDR3 DNA is held: 51 bases, read in frame from base 1. V sheds 4 bases and J sheds 0 bases, leaving 18 bases between their ends. The germline V gene provides CDR1 ENHRY and CDR2 SYGVKD.

This specimen consisted of peripheral blood, obtained from a patient treated with radiotherapy plus ipilimumab. This receptor was identified in a human donor with non-small cell lung cancer that progressed on radiotherapy plus ipilimumab. Some clones in this sample may be carry-over from other donors' samples. This sequence uses TRBV10-3 and TRBJ1-2; a weak D assignment points to TRBD1 (6 bases agree). The sequenced DNA: TGTGCCATCAGTGCGGGAACAGGGACCGGGTCTAACTATGGCTACACCTTC. Its protein product is CAISAGTGTGSNYGYTF.